A selection of T cell receptor beta chains follows, all from one sample in a study of blood T cell repertoires in COVID-19. Data came from immunoSEQ multiplex PCR; TCRdb stores just in-frame clones and leaves some out. Among about 260,000 clones listed, around nine tenths were seen once. Sequencing was performed on peripheral blood. All receptors come from a man aged 25 to 40 with active or convalescent COVID-19. The CDR3 runs from the conserved cysteine through the conserved F or W. D genes are given only for firm matches. Rows may omit the clone size; those that give it use once, few, many or a size class.

TRBD1 - TRBJ2-1 TRBV27 TGTGCCAGCAGTTTATTCGGACAGGCGTACAATGAGCAGTTCTTC CASSLFGQAYNEQFF
- - TRBJ2-7 TRBV6-5 TGTGCCAGCAGGGACAAACGCTCCTACGAGCAGTACTTC CASRDKRSYEQYF
TRBD1 - TRBJ1-2 TRBV11-2 TGTGCCAGCAGCTTAGGGACAGGGTTAGGCTACACCTTC CASSLGTGLGYTF
TRBD2 - TRBJ2-5 TRBV19 TGTGCCAGTAGTATGAGACTAGCGGGGATGGAGACCCAGTACTTC CASSMRLAGMETQYF
TRBD1 - TRBJ1-4 TRBV7-9 TGTGCCAGCAGCTTACAGGGGGCAAACCCCGAAGAAAAACTGTTTTTT CASSLQGANPEEKLFF
TRBD2 - TRBJ2-7 TRBV11-1 TGTGCCAGCAGCTTACCAATGACTAGCGTAACCTACGAGCAGTACTTC CASSLPMTSVTYEQYF
- few TRBJ1-1 TRBV5-1 TGCGCCAGCAGCTTGGCCGTTTATAAACCGAGTGAAGCTTTCTTT CASSLAVYKPSEAFF
TRBD1 - TRBJ1-2 TRBV19 TGTGCCAGTAGTATGGGACAGGGTCTATCTAATGGCTACACCTTC CASSMGQGLSNGYTF
- - TRBJ1-1 TRBV29-1 TGCAGCGTTGAACGGTCCAGCGTGAACACTGAAGCTTTCTTT CSVERSSVNTEAFF
- - TRBJ2-1 TRBV12-5 TGTGCTAGTGGTTCCCATATCGCTAAACCGAGCAATGAGCAGTTCTTC CASGSHIAKPSNEQFF
TRBD1 - TRBJ1-6 TRBV12-3/TRBV12-4 TGTGCCAGCAGTGACAGGGGGAATTCACCCCTCCACTTT CASSDRGNSPLHF
TRBD2 - TRBJ2-7 TRBV4-1 TGCGCCAGCAGCCCTTTGACTAGCGGGGAGTACGAGCAGTACTTC CASSPLTSGEYEQYF
- - TRBJ1-3 TRBV2 TGTGCCAGCACCCCCCAGACAATCGGAAACACCATATATTTT CASTPQTIGNTIYF
TRBD1 - TRBJ2-7 TRBV7-8 TGTGCCAGCAGCCGGGCGGGGACAGGGAGTCTCTCCGAGCAGTACTTC CASSRAGTGSLSEQYF